The 3 T cell receptor beta chains below were found in one sample sequenced in a study of cytomegalovirus exposure and HLA in healthy donors. Amplification used 60 Vbeta primers and 13 Jbeta primers. Assay: immunoSEQ multiplex PCR; the TCRdb copy retains only in-frame clones and omits some. The repertoire holds roughly 54,000 clones, with approximately 82% as singletons. The sample consisted of PBMCs. The receptor set was obtained from a man between 45 and 60 years old in good health and CMV-seronegative.

The chain is built from TRBV29-1 and TRBJ2-2; 11 bases line up with TRBD1. Germline-derived CDR1 and CDR2 are SQVTM and ANQGSEA. This CDR3 is built from 16 residues. The trim removed 6 bases at V and 4 bases at J, leaving 10 bases unmatched. CDR3 protein: CSVVETGTGGTGELFF. CDR3 in DNA: TGCAGCGTCGTAGAGACCGGGACAGGGGGCACCGGGGAGCTGTTTTTT.

V and J are TRBV30 and TRBJ1-5; TRBD1 matches 7 bases. Germline V gives CDR1 GTSNPN, CDR2 SVGIG (reference sequence). V lost 1 base, J lost 5 bases, and 5 bases stayed unmatched. This CDR3 contains 14 residues. Here the CDR3 DNA reads TGTGCCTGGAGTGGGGACAGCTTTTATCAGCCCCAGCATTTT. Protein sequence: CAWSGDSFYQPQHF.

The rearrangement links TRBV30 to TRBJ1-5; D is possibly TRBD1 (6 bases). The CDR3 is 16 residues long. V gave up 0 bases and J gave up 3 bases, with 15 bases separating them. Germline V gives CDR1 GTSNPN, CDR2 SVGIG (reference sequence). CDR3 sequence: CAWSVGGHLSNQPQHF. CDR3 sequence (DNA): TGTGCCTGGAGTGTAGGGGGACACCTATCCAATCAGCCCCAGCATTTT.